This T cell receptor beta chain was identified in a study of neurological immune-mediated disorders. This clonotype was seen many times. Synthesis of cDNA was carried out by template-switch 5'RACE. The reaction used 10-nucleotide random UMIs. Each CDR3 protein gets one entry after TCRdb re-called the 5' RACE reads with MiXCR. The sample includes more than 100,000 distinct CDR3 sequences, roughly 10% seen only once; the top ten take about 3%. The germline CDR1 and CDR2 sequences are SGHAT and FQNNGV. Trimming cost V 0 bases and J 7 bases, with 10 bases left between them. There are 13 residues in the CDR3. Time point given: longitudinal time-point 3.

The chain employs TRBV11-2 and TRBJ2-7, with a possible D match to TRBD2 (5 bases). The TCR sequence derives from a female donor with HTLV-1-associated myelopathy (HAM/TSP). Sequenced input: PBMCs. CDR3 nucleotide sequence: TGTGCCAGCAGCTTAGAACGGACGGGGGAGCAGTACTTC. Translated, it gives CASSLERTGEQYF. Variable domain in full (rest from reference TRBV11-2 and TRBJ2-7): EAGVAQSPRYKIIEKRQSVAFWCNPISGHATLYWYQQILGQGPKLLIQFQNNGVVDDSQLPKDRFSAERLKGVDSTLKIQPAKLEDSAVYLCASSLERTGEQYFGPGTRLTVT.